This TCR beta chain was obtained from a study of blood T cell repertoires in COVID-19. About the study: Acute and convalescent COVID-19 specimens originated in the United States, Italy and Spain. PBMCs, B-cell-depleted T cells, or T cells were the source of the cDNA or gDNA that made up the material.

In germline, CDR1 is MNHEY, CDR2 SVGAGI. This CDR3 has 13 residues. Trimming shortened V by 5 bases and J by 10 bases, and 17 bases separated the two germline ends. The count of this clone is one. Per the original data handling: Quantification of nucleated cells was approximated via reference gene primer amplification. Repertoires were generated with immunoSEQ multiplex PCR, while TCRdb's copy carries only in-frame clones and drops some. That table furnishes V, J and clone size, whereas the DNA furnished D and trimming. The top ten clones hold approximately 9.1% of a sample with tens of thousands of clones, about four fifths of them seen once.

Sequences were obtained from peripheral blood. V usage is TRBV6-5 and J usage is TRBJ2-5; tentative D call: TRBD1 (6 bases). The receptor was isolated from a man in his 60s in a cohort sampled during active COVID-19. The CDR3 bases are TGTGCCAGCAGTCGAGGGGACACCGGAGACCAGTACTTC. It yields the protein CASSRGDTGDQYF.